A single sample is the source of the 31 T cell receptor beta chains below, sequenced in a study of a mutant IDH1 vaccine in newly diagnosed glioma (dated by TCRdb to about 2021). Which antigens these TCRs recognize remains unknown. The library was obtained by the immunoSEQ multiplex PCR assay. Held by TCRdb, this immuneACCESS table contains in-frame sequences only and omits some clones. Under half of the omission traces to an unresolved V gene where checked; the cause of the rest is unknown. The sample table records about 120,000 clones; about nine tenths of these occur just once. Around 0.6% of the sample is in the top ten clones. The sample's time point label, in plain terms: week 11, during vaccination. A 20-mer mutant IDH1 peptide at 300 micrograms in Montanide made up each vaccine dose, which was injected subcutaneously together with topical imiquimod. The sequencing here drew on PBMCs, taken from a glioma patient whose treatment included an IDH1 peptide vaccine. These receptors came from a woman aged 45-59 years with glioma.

The CDR3 loop reads CASSFASGSGNEQFF. The CDR3 DNA reads TGTGCCAGCAGCTTCGCTAGCGGGAGTGGGAATGAGCAGTTCTTC. This sequence joins TRBV7-2 and TRBJ2-1; 10 nucleotides line up with TRBD2. Unmatched junction bases numbered 6, after V lost 3 bases and J lost 7 bases. The CDR3 is 15 amino acids. Germline-derived CDR1 and CDR2 are SGHTA and FQGNSA.

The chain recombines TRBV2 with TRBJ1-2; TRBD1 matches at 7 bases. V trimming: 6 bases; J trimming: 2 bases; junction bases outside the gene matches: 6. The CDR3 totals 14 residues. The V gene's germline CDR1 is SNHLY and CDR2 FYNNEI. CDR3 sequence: CASSTGQLNYGYTF. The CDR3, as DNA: TGTGCCAGCAGCACGGGACAGCTAAACTATGGCTACACCTTC.

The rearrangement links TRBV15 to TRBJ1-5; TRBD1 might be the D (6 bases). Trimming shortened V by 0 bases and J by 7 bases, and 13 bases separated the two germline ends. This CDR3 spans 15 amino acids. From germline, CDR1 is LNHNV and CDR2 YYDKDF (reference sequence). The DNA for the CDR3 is TGTGCCACCAGCAGAGATAGGGGGACCATGCAGCCCCAGCATTTT. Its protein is CATSRDRGTMQPQHF.

CDR3 in DNA: TGTGCCAGCAGTTCCGGGACGGGAGCTAATCAGCCCCAGCATTTT. Protein product: CASSSGTGANQPQHF. The rearrangement links TRBV27 to TRBJ1-5, with a tentative D call TRBD1 (5 bases). Germline CDR1 reads MNHEY; CDR2 reads SMNVEV (reference sequence). The CDR3 covers 15 residues. Trimming took off 4 bases at V and 4 bases at J, with 14 bases between the two ends.

As DNA, the CDR3 is TGTGCCAGCAGTTTCGGACAGGCCACAGCTAACTATGGCTACACCTTC. Its translation is CASSFGQATANYGYTF. V usage is TRBV28 and J usage is TRBJ1-2, with 7 bases aligning to TRBD1. This CDR3 comprises 16 residues. The ends lost 3 bases at V and 0 bases at J; junction bases unmatched: 7. From germline, CDR1 is MDHEN and CDR2 SYDVKM.

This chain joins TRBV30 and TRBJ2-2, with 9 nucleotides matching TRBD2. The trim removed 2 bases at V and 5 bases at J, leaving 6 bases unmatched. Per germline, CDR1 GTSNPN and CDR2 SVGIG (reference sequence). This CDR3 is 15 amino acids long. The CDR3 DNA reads TGTGCCTGGAGTCTCAGACTAGCGGTTACCGGGGAGCTGTTTTTT. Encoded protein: CAWSLRLAVTGELFF. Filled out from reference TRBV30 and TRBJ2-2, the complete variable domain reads SQTIHQWPATLVQPVGSPLSLECTVEGTSNPNLYWYRQAAGRGLQLLFYSVGIGQISSEVPQNLSASRPQDRQFILSSKKLLLSDSGFYLCAWSLRLAVTGELFFGEGSRLTVL.

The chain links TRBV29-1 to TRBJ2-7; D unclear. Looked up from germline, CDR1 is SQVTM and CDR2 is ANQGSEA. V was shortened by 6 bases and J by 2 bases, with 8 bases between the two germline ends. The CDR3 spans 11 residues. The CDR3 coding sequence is TGCAGCGTGGGCAGCCCCTACGAGCAGTACTTC. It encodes CSVGSPYEQYF.

CDR3 sequence (DNA): TGTGCCAGTTCTAAAACCCGCTCTGGAAACACCATATATTTT. Translating it yields CASSKTRSGNTIYF. The chain employs TRBV28 and TRBJ1-3; unclear D gene. V was trimmed by 9 bases and J by 0 bases, leaving 12 bases between them. Germline assignment: CDR1 MDHEN and CDR2 SYDVKM. CDR3 length equals 14 residues.

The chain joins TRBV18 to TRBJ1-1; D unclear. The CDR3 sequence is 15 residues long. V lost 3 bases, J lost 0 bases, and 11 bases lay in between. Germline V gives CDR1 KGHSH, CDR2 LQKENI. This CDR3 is CASSPEGDMNTEAFF. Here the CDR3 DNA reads TGTGCCAGCTCACCGGAGGGAGATATGAACACTGAAGCTTTCTTT.

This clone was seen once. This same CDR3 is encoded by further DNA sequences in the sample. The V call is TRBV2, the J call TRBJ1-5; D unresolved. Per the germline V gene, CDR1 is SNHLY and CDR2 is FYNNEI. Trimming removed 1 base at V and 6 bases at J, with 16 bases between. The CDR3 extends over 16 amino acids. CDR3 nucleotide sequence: TGTGCCAGCAGTGAAGACCGAGGAGGGTACGGTCAGCCCCAGCATTTT. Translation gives CASSEDRGGYGQPQHF.

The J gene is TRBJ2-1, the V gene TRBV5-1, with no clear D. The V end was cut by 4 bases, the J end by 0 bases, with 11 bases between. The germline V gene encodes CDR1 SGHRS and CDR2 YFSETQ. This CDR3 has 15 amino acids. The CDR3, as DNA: TGCGCCAGCAGCCAGGATCCTCGCTCCTACAATGAGCAGTTCTTC. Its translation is CASSQDPRSYNEQFF.

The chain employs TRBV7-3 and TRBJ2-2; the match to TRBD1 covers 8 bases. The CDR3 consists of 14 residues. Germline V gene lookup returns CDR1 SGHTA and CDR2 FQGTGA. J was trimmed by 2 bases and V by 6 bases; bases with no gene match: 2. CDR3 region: CASRGQGNTGELFF. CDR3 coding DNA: TGTGCCAGCAGAGGACAGGGCAACACCGGGGAGCTGTTTTTT.

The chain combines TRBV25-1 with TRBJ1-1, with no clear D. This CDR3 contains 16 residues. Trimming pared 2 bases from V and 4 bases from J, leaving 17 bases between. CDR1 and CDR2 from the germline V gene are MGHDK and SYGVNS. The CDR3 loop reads CASSETGGTAVTEAFF. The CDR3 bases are TGTGCCAGCAGTGAAACGGGTGGAACCGCGGTCACTGAAGCTTTCTTT. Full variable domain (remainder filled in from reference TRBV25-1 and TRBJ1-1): EADIYQTPRYLVIGTGKKITLECSQTMGHDKMYWYQQDPGMELHLIHYSYGVNSTEKGDLSSESTVSRIRTEHFPLTLESARPSHTSQYLCASSETGGTAVTEAFFGQGTRLTVV.

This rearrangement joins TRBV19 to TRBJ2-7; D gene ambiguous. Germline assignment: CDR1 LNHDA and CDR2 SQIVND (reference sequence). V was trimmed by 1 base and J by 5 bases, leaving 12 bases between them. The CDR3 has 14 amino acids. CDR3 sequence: CASSIGLRGDEQYF. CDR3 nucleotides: TGTGCCAGTAGTATAGGTCTAAGAGGAGACGAGCAGTACTTC.

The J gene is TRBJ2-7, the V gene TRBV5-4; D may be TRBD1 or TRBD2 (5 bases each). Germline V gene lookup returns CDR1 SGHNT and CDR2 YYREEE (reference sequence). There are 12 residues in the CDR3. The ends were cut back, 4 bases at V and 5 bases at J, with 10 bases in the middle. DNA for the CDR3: TGTGCCAGCAGCCTGGGACGCGACGAGCAGTACTTC. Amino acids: CASSLGRDEQYF. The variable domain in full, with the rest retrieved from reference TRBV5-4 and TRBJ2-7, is ETGVTQSPTHLIKTRGQQVTLRCSSQSGHNTVSWYQQALGQGPQFIFQYYREEENGRGNFPPRFSGLQFPNYSSELNVNALELDDSALYLCASSLGRDEQYFGPGTRLTVT.

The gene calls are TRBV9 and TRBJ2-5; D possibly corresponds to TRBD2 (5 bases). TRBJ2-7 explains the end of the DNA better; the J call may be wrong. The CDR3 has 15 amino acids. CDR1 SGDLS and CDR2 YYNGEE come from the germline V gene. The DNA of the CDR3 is TGTGCCAGCAGCGTAGGACTACCCTCCCAAGGCGAGCAGTACTTC. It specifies CASSVGLPSQGEQYF.

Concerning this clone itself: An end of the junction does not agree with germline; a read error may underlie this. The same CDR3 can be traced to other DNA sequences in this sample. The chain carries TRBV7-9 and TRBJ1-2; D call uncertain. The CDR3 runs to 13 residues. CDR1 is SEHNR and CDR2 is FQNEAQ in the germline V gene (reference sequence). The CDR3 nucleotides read TGCGCCAGCAGCTCCACAGCTTACTATGGCTACACCTTC. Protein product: CASSSTAYYGYTF.

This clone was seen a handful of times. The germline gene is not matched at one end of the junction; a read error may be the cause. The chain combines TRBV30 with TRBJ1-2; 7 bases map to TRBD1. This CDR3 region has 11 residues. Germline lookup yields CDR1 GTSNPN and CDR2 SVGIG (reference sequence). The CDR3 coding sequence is TGTGCCTGGAGTGTACAGGGGAAAATTCTCTTC. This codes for CAWSVQGKILF.

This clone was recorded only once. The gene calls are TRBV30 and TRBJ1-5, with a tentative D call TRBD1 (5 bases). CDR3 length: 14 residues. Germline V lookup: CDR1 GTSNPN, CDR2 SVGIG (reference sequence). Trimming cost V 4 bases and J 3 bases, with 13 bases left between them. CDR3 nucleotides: TGTGCCTGGAAGACAGCCGGAGCCAATCAGCCCCAGCATTTT. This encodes CAWKTAGANQPQHF.

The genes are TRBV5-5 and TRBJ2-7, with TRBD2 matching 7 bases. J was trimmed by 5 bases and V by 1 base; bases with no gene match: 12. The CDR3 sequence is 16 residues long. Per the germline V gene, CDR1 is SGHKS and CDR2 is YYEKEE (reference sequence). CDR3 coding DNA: TGTGCCAGCAGCTTGCGGGGCGCGGGAGTCGTCCACGAGCAGTACTTC. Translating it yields CASSLRGAGVVHEQYF.

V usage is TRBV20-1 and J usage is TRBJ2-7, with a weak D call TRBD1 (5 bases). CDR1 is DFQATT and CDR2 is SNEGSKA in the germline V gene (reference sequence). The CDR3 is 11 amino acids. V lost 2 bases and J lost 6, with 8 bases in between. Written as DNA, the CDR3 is TGCAGTGCTAGAAACAGGAGCGAGCAGTACTTC. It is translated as CSARNRSEQYF.

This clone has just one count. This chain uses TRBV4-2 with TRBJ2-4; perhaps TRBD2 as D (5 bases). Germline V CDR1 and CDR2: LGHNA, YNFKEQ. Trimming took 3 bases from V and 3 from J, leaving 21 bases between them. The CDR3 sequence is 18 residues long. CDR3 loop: CASSQAPGGRGGKNIQYF. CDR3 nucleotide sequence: TGTGCCAGCAGCCAGGCCCCAGGTGGGAGAGGAGGCAAAAACATTCAGTACTTC.

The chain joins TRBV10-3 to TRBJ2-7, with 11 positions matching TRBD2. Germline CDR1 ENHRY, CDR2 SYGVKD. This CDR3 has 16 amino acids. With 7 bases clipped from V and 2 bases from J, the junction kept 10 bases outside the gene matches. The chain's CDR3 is CAIMMTSGDRPYEQYF. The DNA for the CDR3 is TGTGCCATCATGATGACTAGCGGGGACAGACCCTACGAGCAGTACTTC.

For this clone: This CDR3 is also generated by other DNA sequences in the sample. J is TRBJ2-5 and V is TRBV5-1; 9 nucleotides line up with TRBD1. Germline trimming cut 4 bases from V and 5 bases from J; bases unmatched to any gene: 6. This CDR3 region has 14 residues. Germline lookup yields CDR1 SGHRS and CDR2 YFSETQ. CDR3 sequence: CASSPQGARETQYF. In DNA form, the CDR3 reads TGCGCCAGCAGCCCACAGGGGGCACGGGAGACCCAGTACTTC. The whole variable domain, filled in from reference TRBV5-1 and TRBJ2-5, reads KAGVTQTPRYLIKTRGQQVTLSCSPISGHRSVSWYQQTPGQGLQFLFEYFSETQRNKGNFPGRFSGRQFSNSRSEMNVSTLELGDSALYLCASSPQGARETQYFGPGTRLLVL.

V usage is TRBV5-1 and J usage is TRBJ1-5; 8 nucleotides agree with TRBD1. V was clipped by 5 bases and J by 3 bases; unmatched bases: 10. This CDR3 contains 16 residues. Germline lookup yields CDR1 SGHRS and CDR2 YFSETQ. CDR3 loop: CASRPGTGGANQPQHF. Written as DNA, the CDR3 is TGCGCCAGCAGACCCGGGACAGGAGGGGCCAATCAGCCCCAGCATTTT.

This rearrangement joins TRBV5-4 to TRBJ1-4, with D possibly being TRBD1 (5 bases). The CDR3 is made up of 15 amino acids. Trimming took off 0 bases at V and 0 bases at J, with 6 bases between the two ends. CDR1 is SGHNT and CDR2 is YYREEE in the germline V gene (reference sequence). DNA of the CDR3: TGTGCCAGCAGCTTGGGAGGGGCAACTAATGAAAAACTGTTTTTT. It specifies CASSLGGATNEKLFF.

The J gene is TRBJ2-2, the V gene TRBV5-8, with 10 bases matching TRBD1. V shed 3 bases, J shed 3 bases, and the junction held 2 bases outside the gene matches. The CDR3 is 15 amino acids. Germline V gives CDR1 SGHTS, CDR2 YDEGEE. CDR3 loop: CASSSGTGDTGELFF. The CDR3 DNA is TGTGCCAGCAGCTCCGGGACAGGGGACACCGGGGAGCTGTTTTTT. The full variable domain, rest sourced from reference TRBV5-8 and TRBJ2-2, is EAGVTQSPTHLIKTRGQQATLRCSPISGHTSVYWYQQALGLGLQFLLWYDEGEERNRGNFPPRFSGRQFPNYSSELNVNALELEDSALYLCASSSGTGDTGELFFGEGSRLTVL.

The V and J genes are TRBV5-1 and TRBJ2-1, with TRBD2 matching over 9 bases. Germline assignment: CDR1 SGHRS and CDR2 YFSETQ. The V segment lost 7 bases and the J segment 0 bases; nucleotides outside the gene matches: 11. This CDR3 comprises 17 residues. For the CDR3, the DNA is TGCGCCAGCCACGAGGTAGGTAGCGGGAGCTCCTACAATGAGCAGTTCTTC. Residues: CASHEVGSGSSYNEQFF. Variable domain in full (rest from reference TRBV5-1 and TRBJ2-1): KAGVTQTPRYLIKTRGQQVTLSCSPISGHRSVSWYQQTPGQGLQFLFEYFSETQRNKGNFPGRFSGRQFSNSRSEMNVSTLELGDSALYLCASHEVGSGSSYNEQFFGPGTRLTVL.

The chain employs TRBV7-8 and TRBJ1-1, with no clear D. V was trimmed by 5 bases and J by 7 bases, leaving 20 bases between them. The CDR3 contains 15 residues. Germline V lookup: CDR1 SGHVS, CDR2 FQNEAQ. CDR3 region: CASSPYRTAQYEAFF. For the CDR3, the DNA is TGTGCCAGCAGCCCTTACCGGACGGCCCAGTATGAAGCTTTCTTT.

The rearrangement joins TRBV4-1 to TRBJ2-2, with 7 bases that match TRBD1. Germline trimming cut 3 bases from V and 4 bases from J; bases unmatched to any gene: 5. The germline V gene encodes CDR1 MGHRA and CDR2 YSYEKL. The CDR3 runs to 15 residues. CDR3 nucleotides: TGCGCCAGCAGCCACGACAGGGTGGGCACCGGGGAGCTGTTTTTT. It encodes CASSHDRVGTGELFF.

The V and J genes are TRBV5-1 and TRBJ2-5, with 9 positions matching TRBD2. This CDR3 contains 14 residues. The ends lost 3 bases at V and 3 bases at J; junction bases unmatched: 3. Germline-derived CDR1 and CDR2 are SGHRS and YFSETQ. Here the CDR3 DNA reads TGCGCCAGCAGCTCGACTAGCGGAGAAGAGACCCAGTACTTC. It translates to CASSSTSGEETQYF.